This TCR beta chain stems from a study of identifying expanded T cells in peripheral blood. Study-level points and caveats: Across healthy donors, higher total template counts meant significantly greater approximately 2-week count variance. Technical replicates showed around 1.2 changed clones; roughly two weeks 15 to 20; four weeks 19.

Collection occurred without any documented infections or immune events in donors. V lost 7 bases, J lost 7 bases, and 7 bases lay in between. This CDR3 spans 9 amino acids. Germline CDR1 reads DFQATT; CDR2 reads SNEGSKA (reference sequence). Regarding this clone: The antigen is unknown.

Method: immunoSEQ multiplex PCR; TCRdb's copy keeps in-frame clones and lacks some. In the table there are tens of thousands of clones, approximately 88% of which are singletons. Sequencing used blood. The receptor was isolated from a person aged 18 to 75 in good health. This chain uses TRBV20-1 with TRBJ1-2; D gene unclear. CDR3 amino acids: CSEAGGYTF. The CDR3 DNA follows: TGCAGTGAGGCGGGTGGCTACACCTTC.